Below are 11 T cell receptor beta chains sequenced from a single sample in a study of early T cells in non-severe SARS-CoV-2 infection. Each CDR3 protein gets one entry after TCRdb re-called the 5' RACE reads with MiXCR. This table holds about 69,000 distinct CDR3 sequences, about 9.4% found once. Sequencing was carried out using whole blood. The receptors stem from an adult who was a healthcare worker with PCR-confirmed SARS-CoV-2 infection or an uninfected control (not recorded which).

The rearrangement links TRBV7-2 to TRBJ1-1; D is unresolved. V was pared by 5 bases and J by 3 bases, with 10 bases between. The CDR3 has 13 residues. CDR1 and CDR2 from the germline V gene are SGHTA and FQGNSA. The DNA for the CDR3 is TGTGCCAGCAGCCGTCAACCCCACACTGAAGCTTTCTTT. It is translated as CASSRQPHTEAFF.

This clonotype was recorded a few times. The chain recombines TRBV2 with TRBJ2-5; 7 bases match TRBD1. The length of the CDR3 is 14 residues. With V trimmed by 7 bases and J by 5 bases, 10 bases remained unmatched. Germline CDR1 SNHLY, CDR2 FYNNEI. The CDR3 spells CASNPSRGRETQYF. For the CDR3, the DNA is TGTGCCAGCAATCCCTCGAGGGGGCGGGAGACCCAGTACTTC. The full variable domain, completed using reference TRBV2 and TRBJ2-5, is EPEVTQTPSHQVTQMGQEVILRCVPISNHLYFYWYRQILGQKVEFLVSFYNNEISEKSEIFDDQFSVERPDGSNFTLKIRSTKLEDSAMYFCASNPSRGRETQYFGPGTRLLVL.

The V gene is TRBV5-1, the J gene TRBJ2-1; 11 bases line up with TRBD2. With 0 bases clipped from V and 1 base from J, the junction kept 6 bases outside the gene matches. CDR3 length: 18 amino acids. Germline-derived CDR1 and CDR2 are SGHRS and YFSETQ. The CDR3 DNA is TGCGCCAGCAGCTTGGATCCTAGCGGGGGGATTTCCTACAATGAGCAGTTCTTC. Encoded protein: CASSLDPSGGISYNEQFF.

This clonotype showed up many times. V and J are TRBV3-1 and TRBJ2-1; 8 nucleotides agree with TRBD2. CDR3 size: 16 residues. With 2 bases clipped from V and 4 bases from J, the junction kept 7 bases outside the gene matches. Germline V gene data show CDR1 as LGHDT and CDR2 as YNNKEL (reference sequence). Here the CDR3 DNA reads TGTGCCAGCAGCCAATATGCTAGCGGGCAATACAATGAGCAGTTCTTC. It encodes CASSQYASGQYNEQFF.

The J gene is TRBJ2-1, the V gene TRBV20-1; 8 nucleotides match TRBD2. Trimming cost V 6 bases and J 3 bases; bases outside gene matches: 13. Looked up from germline, CDR1 is DFQATT and CDR2 is SNEGSKA (reference sequence). This CDR3 is 16 amino acids long. The CDR3 region has the DNA TGCAGTGCATCCTCCAGAGTAGCGGGATACTACAATGAGCAGTTCTTC. Amino acid sequence: CSASSRVAGYYNEQFF.

This clonotype showed up many times. The chain recombines TRBV11-2 with TRBJ1-2; 7 bases map to TRBD1. Losses at the gene ends were 5 bases for V and 3 bases for J; bases not matched to a gene: 6. The CDR3 covers 14 residues. Germline lookup yields CDR1 SGHAT and CDR2 FQNNGV. CDR3 region: CASSMPGQHYGYTF. CDR3 DNA sequence: TGTGCCAGCAGCATGCCGGGACAGCACTATGGCTACACCTTC.

This clonotype has at least ten counts. The J gene is TRBJ2-7, the V gene TRBV7-2; 7 bases are shared with TRBD1. There are 15 residues in the CDR3. Germline-derived CDR1 and CDR2 are SGHTA and FQGNSA. J was trimmed by 2 bases and V by 5 bases; bases with no gene match: 9. As DNA, the CDR3 is TGTGCCAGCAGCCTTCGAGGGGGCAACCCCTACGAGCAGTACTTC. Translated, it gives CASSLRGGNPYEQYF.

The rearrangement uses TRBV25-1 and TRBJ1-6, with D possibly TRBD1 on 5 matching bases. V was shortened by 6 bases and J by 7 bases, with 10 bases between the two germline ends. The germline V gene has CDR1 MGHDK and CDR2 SYGVNS. This CDR3 is 13 amino acids long. This CDR3 reads CASRQVGNSPLHF. Here the CDR3 DNA reads TGTGCCAGCAGACAGGTTGGGAATTCACCCCTCCACTTT. The whole variable domain, remainder taken from reference TRBV25-1 and TRBJ1-6, is EADIYQTPRYLVIGTGKKITLECSQTMGHDKMYWYQQDPGMELHLIHYSYGVNSTEKGDLSSESTVSRIRTEHFPLTLESARPSHTSQYLCASRQVGNSPLHFGNGTRLTVT.

This clonotype was seen repeatedly, ten times or more. J is TRBJ1-6 and V is TRBV10-3; TRBD1 agrees at 9 bases. Germline V gene sequence: CDR1 ENHRY, CDR2 SYGVKD. The CDR3 extends over 15 amino acids. Unmatched junction bases numbered 9, after V lost 5 bases and J lost 10 bases. The CDR3 DNA follows: TGTGCCATCAGTACGGGACAGGGTTCGCGATCACCCCTCCACTTT. Its protein is CAISTGQGSRSPLHF.

This clonotype was counted many times. The gene calls are TRBV6-1 and TRBJ1-2, with D unclear. CDR3 length equals 13 residues. In germline, CDR1 is MNHNS, CDR2 SASEGT. Trimming left V 2 bases short and J 3 bases short, with 7 bases between. The CDR3 spells CASSEQHHYGYTF. The CDR3, as DNA: TGTGCCAGCAGTGAACAGCACCACTATGGCTACACCTTC.

The J gene is TRBJ2-7, the V gene TRBV29-1; D perhaps matches TRBD1 (5 bases). Trimming took 5 bases from V and 5 from J, leaving 13 bases between them. Per the germline V gene, CDR1 is SQVTM and CDR2 is ANQGSEA. The CDR3 runs to 12 residues. This CDR3 reads CSVQSRVHEQYF. CDR3 nucleotides: TGCAGCGTTCAAAGCAGGGTACACGAGCAGTACTTC.